Each of the 6 T cell receptor beta chains below was sequenced from the same sample in a study of blood T cell repertoires in COVID-19. Here immunoSEQ multiplex PCR was the method, and the copy in TCRdb shows in-frame clones only, minus some. This sample has about 360,000 clones, with approximately 86% found just once. Sequenced: peripheral blood. These receptors were taken from a woman aged 60-70 years with COVID-19, enrolled during active disease.

This chain joins TRBV2 and TRBJ2-3; TRBD2 matches 7 bases. The CDR3 covers 15 residues. Germline trimming cut 6 bases from V and 1 base from J; bases unmatched to any gene: 7. Germline CDR1 is SNHLY and CDR2 is FYNNEI. The CDR3 DNA follows: TGTGCCAGCAGACGGGGAGGGATTGGCACAGATACGCAGTATTTT. Translating gives CASRRGGIGTDTQYF.

This clone was counted a few times. V and J are TRBV12-1 and TRBJ1-6; the table's D call of TRBD1 was not tested on the DNA. TRBV12-1 is designated a pseudogene. This CDR3 is built from 19 residues. The CDR3 nucleotides are TGTGCCAGCAGCTGGCCAGGCAGGGGGCGCGTTTCCTATAATTCACCCCTCCACTTT. Translating gives CASSWPGRGRVSYNSPLHF.

This chain uses TRBV18 with TRBJ2-1; 8 nucleotides align to TRBD2. J was trimmed by 4 bases and V by 2 bases; bases with no gene match: 4. The CDR3 sequence is 15 residues long. Germline loops: CDR1 KGHSH, CDR2 LQKENI. As DNA, the CDR3 is TGTGCCAGCTCACCAAAGCGGGGGCTGTACAATGAGCAGTTCTTC. This codes for CASSPKRGLYNEQFF.

The table lists this clone with a count of one. The J gene is TRBJ2-7, the V gene TRBV5-8, with a tentative D call TRBD2 (7 bases). Trimming took off 1 base at V and 5 bases at J, with 13 bases between the two ends. Per the germline V gene, CDR1 is SGHTS and CDR2 is YDEGEE. The CDR3 spans 14 residues. CDR3 in amino acids: CASSLRRGLHEQYF. The CDR3 bases are TGTGCCAGCAGCTTGCGGCGGGGGCTGCACGAGCAGTACTTC.

This chain links TRBV15 with TRBJ1-2, with D hard to call. There are 14 residues in the CDR3. Germline CDR1 reads LNHNV; CDR2 reads YYDKDF (reference sequence). The germline V and J ends were trimmed by 5 bases and 5 bases, with 15 bases remaining between them. The CDR3, as DNA: TGTGCCACCAGCCTCGCGGGGAGAAGGTATGGCTACACCTTC. Translation: CATSLAGRRYGYTF. Variable domain in full (rest from reference TRBV15 and TRBJ1-2): DAMVIQNPRYQVTQFGKPVTLSCSQTLNHNVMYWYQQKSSQAPKLLFHYYDKDFNNEADTPDNFQSRRPNTSFCFLDIRSPGLGDTAMYLCATSLAGRRYGYTFGSGTRLTVV.

The chain employs TRBV3-1 (or the pseudogene TRBV3-2) and TRBJ1-1, with D tentatively TRBD1 (5 bases). From germline, CDR1 is LGHDT and CDR2 YNNKEL (reference sequence). The V end lost 4 bases, the J end lost 7 bases, and 16 bases lay between the germline ends. The CDR3 contains 14 residues. For the CDR3, the DNA is TGTGCCAGCAGCCCAAACTCAGGGAGGGTTGAAGCTTTCTTT. Amino acid sequence: CASSPNSGRVEAFF.